A selection of T cell receptor beta chains follows, all from one sample in a study of T-cell reconstitution after alpha-beta-depleted transplantation in children. MiXCR, run by TCRdb on the PCR reads, gives a single entry per CDR3 protein. Of about 610,000 distinct CDR3 sequences listed, over 9.5% are singletons. Material: PBMCs from the stem cell graft donor, obtained from the stem cell graft. The receptors here all came from a human donor who donated a stem cell graft to a child with acute myeloid leukemia. Both conserved end residues are part of each CDR3. The order of the fields is V gene, D gene, J gene, clone size, CDR3 protein, CDR3 DNA. The D gene is left open where the match is weak. Not every row has a clone size; where given, it reads once, few, many or a size class.

>TRBV20-1|-|TRBJ2-7|few
CSARSGSRDEQYF
TGCAGTGCTAGGTCAGGGAGCAGGGACGAGCAGTACTTC
>TRBV20-1|-|TRBJ2-7|-
CSAGVGSSYEHYF
TGCAGCGCAGGGGTCGGAAGCTCCTACGAGCACTACTTC
>TRBV20-1|TRBD1|TRBJ2-7|many
CSARDRTGYEQYF
TGCAGTGCTCGGGACAGGACGGGCTACGAGCAGTACTTC
>TRBV7-8|-|TRBJ1-1|-
CASSRINMNTEAFF
TGTGCCAGCAGCCGGATAAACATGAACACTGAAGCTTTCTTT
>TRBV29-1|-|TRBJ2-3|-
CSVEGSGGLGTDTQYF
TGCAGCGTTGAAGGGTCAGGGGGGCTGGGCACAGATACGCAGTATTTT
>TRBV7-9|TRBD2|TRBJ2-1|-
CASSSTSGRYDEQFF
TGTGCCAGCAGCTCGACTAGCGGGAGGTACGATGAGCAGTTCTTC
>TRBV9|-|TRBJ2-1|few
CASSVGGFYNEQFF
TGTGCCAGCAGCGTAGGGGGCTTCTACAATGAGCAGTTCTTC
>TRBV12-3/TRBV12-4|-|TRBJ2-2|-
CASTPWGGRGTGELFF
TGTGCCAGCACCCCTTGGGGGGGGCGAGGCACCGGGGAGCTGTTTTTT
>TRBV18|-|TRBJ2-5|-
CASSPLEEETQYF
TGTGCCAGCTCACCACTAGAAGAAGAGACCCAGTACTTC
>TRBV6-2/TRBV6-3|-|TRBJ2-6|few
CASSYEMGKDSGANVLTF
TGTGCCAGCAGTTACGAGATGGGAAAGGACTCTGGGGCCAACGTCCTGACTTTC
>TRBV29-1|-|TRBJ2-7|many
CSIRTVSYEQYF
TGCAGCATCAGGACGGTCTCCTACGAGCAGTACTTC
>TRBV7-3|-|TRBJ2-1|-
CASSLNVGYYNEQFF
TGTGCCAGCAGCTTAAACGTCGGGTACTACAATGAGCAGTTCTTC
>TRBV29-1|TRBD1|TRBJ2-7|many
CSAKGDRAREQYF
TGCAGCGCGAAGGGAGACAGGGCCAGGGAGCAGTACTTC